The source of this T cell receptor (beta chain) is a study of shared clonotypes between healthy human individuals. Clones were read by immunoSEQ multiplex PCR, and TCRdb kept only the in-frame ones, dropping some. The data show roughly 2.1 million clones, just over 90% seen once. CD8 cells classed as naive were CD45RO-negative and positively selected for CCR7, excluding terminally differentiated effector memory CD45RA+ cells. Germline V lookup: CDR1 GTSNPN, CDR2 SVGIG (reference sequence). The CDR3 totals 15 residues. V lost 1 base and J 4 bases, leaving 16 bases between the germline ends. Material: naive CD8+ T cells from PBMCs. The chain links TRBV30 to TRBJ1-2; tentatively, D is TRBD1 (6 bases). The clonotype was recovered from a man aged 18 to 35 in good health. Some clones in this sample may be carry-over from other donors' samples. DNA for the CDR3: TGTGCCTGGAGTGCTCCAGGGGAGAGAACCTATGGCTACACCTTC. Protein: CAWSAPGERTYGYTF.